The TCR beta chain under discussion was sequenced for a study of spatial heterogeneity in lung cancer (dated by TCRdb to the late 2010s). For the study in its entirety: More beta-chain than alpha-chain transcripts were consistently detected, likely reflecting higher beta-chain transcript abundance. In tumor regions, TCR transcript counts showed a strong correlation with a T cell transcriptional module score derived from matched bulk RNA-seq. In the raw uncorrected reads, each unique combination of TCR and UMI appeared more than ten times on average. The study quantitatively compared TCR alpha and beta repertoires across multiple tumor regions, matched nontumor lung and blood in non-small cell lung cancer. TCR repertoire features were related to nonsynonymous mutation counts determined by whole-exome sequencing of tumor tissue. At surgery, both alpha and beta chains were TCR-sequenced in 200 to 250 tumor regions, fewer than 85 matched nontumor lung samples and a few dozen PBMC samples.

Broad study findings and their caveats: TCR-seq coverage of tumor T cells was estimated at only approximately 7% for alpha chains and about 14% for beta chains. Counts of ubiquitous and regional expanded TCRs correlated with counts of ubiquitous and regional nonsynonymous mutations, respectively. The number of expanded intratumoral alpha and beta TCRs correlated with the tumor nonsynonymous mutation count. Confirming at a functional level the hypothesis that regional TCRs recognize regional mutations was considered to require additional single-cell paired TCR alpha and beta sequencing.

This specimen's time point label, per the study, means: sample taken at primary tumor resection. Donors were 72 patients with early-stage, untreated non-small cell lung cancer from the lung TRACERx cohort. Without any cell sorting, TCR sequencing was performed on whole RNA extracted either from tumor and nontumor lung tissue or from cryopreserved PBMC samples. Only patients with enough RNA available from two or more tumor regions were chosen for TCR sequencing. A lung pathologist reviewed the tumor and adjacent nontumor lung specimens before the specimens were selected. In its sample, this clonotype was seen many times. Its antigen is not yet known. It has no much larger one-base neighbor in the sample; base qualities were not kept. The germline V end is reduced by 4 bases and the J end by 2 bases; junction bases left unmatched: 5. Looking up the germline V gene yields CDR1 MDHEN and CDR2 SYDVKM. The CDR3 runs 16 residues from the cysteine to the phenylalanine. The kept DNA is CDR3 alone, 48 bases in frame from the first base.

Library creation used 5' RACE. Sequencing relied on a NextSeq 500. To allow correction of PCR and sequencing errors, the TCR library protocol tagged every TCR cDNA molecule with a unique molecular identifier. For the original study's pipeline: Decombinator tools were used for TCR identification, UMI-based error correction and CDR3 extraction. TCRs above a frequency of 2 per 1,000, corresponding to the top 1% of the tumor frequency distribution, were defined as expanded. Expanded tumor TCRs statistically deemed absent (corrected P<0.05) from at least one tumor region were classed as regional, and all other expanded tumor TCRs were classed as ubiquitous. Renyi diversity was calculated using the R vegan package after each repertoire was subsampled 100 times to 5,000 TCRs. To build CDR3 similarity networks, amino acid triplet string-kernel similarity was used, and CDR3s were connected when their pairwise similarity was above 0.82. The public reads were reprocessed in TCRdb via fastp at Q25 and MiXCR, keeping in-frame beta chains. Rows are combined by CDR3 protein, so each entry shows the most common genes and DNA. TCRdb's processing, not the authors' own work, is the source of the V and J calls. This sample holds about 100,000 distinct CDR3 sequences; around 4.8% were observed only once. The ten largest clones take up about 20% of the sample.

The V and J segments used are TRBV28 and TRBJ2-3; 11 nucleotides in the junction match TRBD2. Sequenced material: lung tumor tissue, taken at surgery. This sequence was found in a male donor with early-stage non-small cell lung cancer. The base sequence is TGTGCCAGCAGTTCGCCACTAGCGGGAGCCACAGATACGCAGTATTTT. Translation gives CASSSPLAGATDTQYF.